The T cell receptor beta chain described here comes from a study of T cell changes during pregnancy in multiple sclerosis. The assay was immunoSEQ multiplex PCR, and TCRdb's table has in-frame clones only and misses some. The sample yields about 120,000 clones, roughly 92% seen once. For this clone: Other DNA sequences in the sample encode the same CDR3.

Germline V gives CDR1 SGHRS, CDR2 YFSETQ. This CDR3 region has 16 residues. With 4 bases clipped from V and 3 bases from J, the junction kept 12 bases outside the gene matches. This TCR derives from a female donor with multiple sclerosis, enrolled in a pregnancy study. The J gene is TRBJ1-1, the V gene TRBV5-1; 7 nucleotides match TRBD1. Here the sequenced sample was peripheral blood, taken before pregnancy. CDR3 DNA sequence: TGCGCCAGCAGCCTCTCCGTGGGGCAGGGGGACACTGAAGCTTTCTTT. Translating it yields CASSLSVGQGDTEAFF.